This note documents a single T cell receptor (beta chain) sequence. Its antigen is unidentified. The sample is drawn from a study of beta chain features in type 1 diabetes. Study conclusions and caveats: Equally in patients and controls, shorter templates might have been favored by PCR. Patients' naive, central memory and regulatory TCRB repertoires appeared more alike than those of healthy donors. Within each of all four CD4+ subsets, Type 1 diabetes patients had TCRB CDR3s that were moderately but significantly shorter.

Germline assignment: CDR1 GTSNPN and CDR2 SVGIG (reference sequence). The CDR3 is made up of 19 amino acids. The V and J ends lost 3 bases and 4 bases, in that order; junction bases with no gene match: 13. The whole isolated RNA underwent reverse transcription, so sequencing captured expressed TCRB transcripts. For naive, central memory and regulatory T cell samples, reads averaged around 3.8 million. Repertoires were generated with immunoSEQ multiplex PCR, while TCRdb's copy carries only in-frame clones and drops some. The sample shows approximately 170,000 clones, almost 8% of them seen only once. Sequencing was done on a sample of central memory CD4+ T cells from blood. The chain recombines TRBV30 with TRBJ2-6; 12 bases map to TRBD1. The clonotype originates from a man between 18 and 29 years old with type 1 diabetes. The CDR3 reads CAWSSTGTGGMMGANVLTF. CDR3 DNA: TGTGCCTGGAGCTCAACCGGGACAGGGGGCATGATGGGGGCCAACGTCCTGACTTTC.